The 24 T cell receptor beta chains presented below share a single source sample, sequenced in a study of blood T cell repertoires in COVID-19. Sequenced by immunoSEQ multiplex PCR; TCRdb stores in-frame clones only, minus some. The sample lists 25,000 to 30,000 clones; roughly 89% were seen once. Material: peripheral blood. These receptors were taken from a man in his sixties or seventies with active COVID-19.

The chain employs TRBV21-1 and TRBJ2-5; TRBD1 is taken as the D call from the table, unchecked against the DNA. TRBV21-1 is an annotated pseudogene. This CDR3 is built from 16 residues. The CDR3 nucleotides are TGTGCCAGCAGCAAGGGGGGACAGGTACCTAAAGAGACCCAGTACTTC. Its protein product is CASSKGGQVPKETQYF.

In DNA form, the CDR3 reads TGCGCCAGCAGCTTGAACCCCTGGGGGCCCTCCTACAATGAGCAGTTCTTC. Translating it yields CASSLNPWGPSYNEQFF. This chain connects TRBV5-1 to TRBJ2-1; D may be TRBD1 (6 bases). The CDR3 is 17 residues long. CDR1 is SGHRS and CDR2 is YFSETQ in the germline V gene. The V and J ends lost 1 base and 0 bases respectively, with 14 bases between them.

Only a few counts were recorded for this clone. This sequence joins TRBV11-1 and TRBJ1-5; 8 bases map to TRBD1. CDR1 is SGHAT, CDR2 FQDESV, per germline (reference sequence). CDR3 length equals 14 residues. V shed 6 bases and J 7 bases; nucleotides not matched to a gene: 8. This CDR3 reads CASRPDRENQPQHF. The CDR3 region has the DNA TGTGCCAGCAGACCGGACAGGGAAAACCAGCCCCAGCATTTT.

The chain recombines TRBV10-3 with TRBJ2-3, with a tentative D call TRBD1 (5 bases). V lost 6 bases and J 4 bases, leaving 8 bases between the germline ends. The CDR3 spans 12 residues. Germline V gene lookup returns CDR1 ENHRY and CDR2 SYGVKD. The CDR3 spells CAISKGPDTQYF. The CDR3 DNA sequence: TGTGCCATCAGCAAGGGGCCAGATACGCAGTATTTT.

This clone has a single count. The gene calls are TRBV9 and TRBJ2-7; D unresolved. The germline V gene has CDR1 SGDLS and CDR2 YYNGEE. Trimming removed 2 bases from V and 4 bases from J, with 13 bases in between. There are 14 residues in the CDR3. CDR3 DNA: TGTGCCAGCAGCGTCGCGGAAGACGGATACGAGCAGTACTTC. Translated, it gives CASSVAEDGYEQYF. Supplemented by reference TRBV9 and TRBJ2-7, the full variable domain reads DSGVTQTPKHLITATGQRVTLRCSPRSGDLSVYWYQQSLDQGLQFLIQYYNGEERAKGNILERFSAQQFPDLHSELNLSSLELGDSALYFCASSVAEDGYEQYFGPGTRLTVT.

V usage is TRBV4-2 and J usage is TRBJ2-7; 8 nucleotides match TRBD1. This CDR3 region has 16 residues. The junction had 9 bases not matched to a gene; V was cut back by 1 base and J by 4 bases. Germline loops: CDR1 LGHNA, CDR2 YNFKEQ. This CDR3 reads CASSQVGQGLGYEQYF. The CDR3 coding sequence is TGTGCCAGCAGCCAAGTCGGACAGGGCCTAGGGTACGAGCAGTACTTC.

This chain joins TRBV6-5 and TRBJ1-2; TRBD1 is a possible D gene (5 bases). The CDR3 has 14 residues. The germline CDR1 and CDR2 sequences are MNHEY and SVGAGI. The germline V and J ends were trimmed by 6 bases and 6 bases, with 17 bases remaining between them. CDR3 sequence reads: CASSLGAPGNGYTF. The CDR3 nucleotides read TGTGCCAGCAGCCTTGGGGCGCCTGGCAATGGCTACACCTTC.

This clone was recorded only once. The chain uses TRBV30 and TRBJ1-2; no definite D call. This CDR3 comprises 16 residues. Trimming removed 0 bases at V and 4 bases at J, with 18 bases between. The germline V gene encodes CDR1 GTSNPN and CDR2 SVGIG (reference sequence). The CDR3 region is CAWSVKSGFSGYGYTF. In nucleotides, the CDR3 is TGTGCCTGGAGTGTAAAGTCAGGATTTAGTGGCTATGGCTACACCTTC.

CDR3 residues: CASSLRYRDNSPLHF. The DNA of the CDR3 is TGTGCCAGCAGCCTCCGCTACAGGGATAATTCACCCCTCCACTTT. The chain links TRBV5-4 to TRBJ1-6, with D perhaps TRBD1 (6 bases). Germline values: CDR1 SGHNT, CDR2 YYREEE (reference sequence). Trimming took 4 bases from V and 5 from J, leaving 13 bases between them. The CDR3 extends over 15 amino acids.

This chain links TRBV21-1 with TRBJ1-6; the table's D gene call, TRBD1, was not cross checked with the DNA. TRBV21-1 is a listed pseudogene. This CDR3 region has 16 residues. CDR3 in DNA: TGTGCCAGCAGCGACATCTGGGTGGACAGGGGCTACCGGCTCCACTTT. Its translation is CASSDIWVDRGYRLHF.

The chain uses TRBV5-1 and TRBJ1-4; no firm D call. V was cut by 6 bases and J by 0 bases, with 12 bases left in between. The CDR3 covers 15 residues. CDR1 is SGHRS and CDR2 is YFSETQ in the germline V gene. The CDR3 is CASTFTPATNEKLFF. Here the CDR3 DNA reads TGCGCCAGCACCTTTACACCTGCAACTAATGAAAAACTGTTTTTT. Full variable domain (missing parts from reference TRBV5-1 and TRBJ1-4): KAGVTQTPRYLIKTRGQQVTLSCSPISGHRSVSWYQQTPGQGLQFLFEYFSETQRNKGNFPGRFSGRQFSNSRSEMNVSTLELGDSALYLCASTFTPATNEKLFFGSGTQLSVL.

The rearrangement joins TRBV19 to TRBJ1-1, with 7 bases fitting TRBD1. CDR1 and CDR2 from the germline V gene are LNHDA and SQIVND (reference sequence). The CDR3 totals 14 residues. V shed 5 bases and J 1 base; nucleotides not matched to a gene: 4. The CDR3 nucleotides are TGTGCCAGTAGTCCCCGGACAGGGAACACTGAAGCTTTCTTT. Its translation: CASSPRTGNTEAFF.

This chain connects TRBV5-6 to TRBJ1-1; D remains unclear. V was clipped by 2 bases and J by 8 bases, with 13 bases between them. The CDR3 covers 13 residues. Germline-derived CDR1 and CDR2 are SGHDT and YYEEEE. The CDR3 sequence: CASSLPLSPEAFF. CDR3 sequence (DNA): TGTGCCAGCAGCTTACCACTTTCCCCCGAAGCTTTCTTT.

The chain couples TRBV19 to TRBJ2-7, with 7 bases fitting TRBD2. The V and J ends lost 4 bases and 0 bases, in that order; junction bases with no gene match: 9. The CDR3 is 16 residues long. Germline CDR1 and CDR2: LNHDA and SQIVND (reference sequence). Here the CDR3 reads CASSRSGAGSSYEQYF. The CDR3 region has the DNA TGTGCCAGTAGTAGGAGCGGGGCCGGCAGCTCCTACGAGCAGTACTTC.

J is TRBJ2-3 and V is TRBV5-1; 12 nucleotides line up with TRBD2. This CDR3 has 15 amino acids. The germline gives CDR1 SGHRS, CDR2 YFSETQ. The junction had 9 bases not matched to a gene; V was cut back by 7 bases and J by 6 bases. As DNA, the CDR3 is TGCGCCAGCTCATCTCTAGCGGGGGGGCCGGATACGCAGTATTTT. Its translation: CASSSLAGGPDTQYF.

This rearrangement joins TRBV9 to TRBJ2-7; D is possibly TRBD2 (6 bases). The CDR3 consists of 16 residues. Germline-derived CDR1 and CDR2 are SGDLS and YYNGEE. V was shortened by 3 bases and J by 3 bases, with 19 bases between the two germline ends. The CDR3: CASSAAAGPTFYEQYF. In DNA, the CDR3 is TGTGCCAGCAGCGCTGCGGCGGGACCAACCTTCTACGAGCAGTACTTC.

This chain links TRBV2 with TRBJ1-2; 9 nucleotides line up with TRBD1. With 4 bases clipped from V and 2 bases from J, the junction kept 8 bases outside the gene matches. CDR1 and CDR2 from the germline V gene are SNHLY and FYNNEI. CDR3 length: 16 amino acids. Written as DNA, the CDR3 is TGTGCCAGCAGTGCTCTACAGGGGGCAGGAAACTATGGCTACACCTTC. This codes for CASSALQGAGNYGYTF.

V and J are TRBV6-6 and TRBJ2-3; D is undetermined. The CDR3 consists of 12 residues. Germline V CDR1 and CDR2: MNHNY, SVGAGI (reference sequence). V was pared by 5 bases and J by 2 bases, with 5 bases between. The CDR3 DNA reads TGTGCCAGCAGTCGGTACACAGATACGCAGTATTTT. Its translation is CASSRYTDTQYF.

This clone was counted a single time. This chain links TRBV20-1 with TRBJ2-7, with 8 nucleotides matching TRBD2. Germline-derived CDR1 and CDR2 are DFQATT and SNEGSKA (reference sequence). The CDR3 runs 14 residues. V lost 3 bases and J lost 6; bases outside the gene matches: 10. CDR3 sequence: CSASPWTSSREQYF. The CDR3 DNA reads TGCAGTGCTAGTCCCTGGACTAGCTCTCGCGAGCAGTACTTC.

V gene TRBV2 combines with J gene TRBJ1-1; D call uncertain. Germline values: CDR1 SNHLY, CDR2 FYNNEI. There are 13 residues in the CDR3. The germline V and J ends were trimmed by 6 bases and 1 base, with 9 bases remaining between them. This CDR3 is CASSTKKNTEAFF. The CDR3 DNA follows: TGTGCCAGCAGCACTAAAAAGAACACTGAAGCTTTCTTT.

J is TRBJ1-1 and V is TRBV20-1, with D tentatively TRBD1 (5 bases). This CDR3 has 11 residues. Germline values: CDR1 DFQATT, CDR2 SNEGSKA (reference sequence). V was cut by 5 bases and J by 12 bases, with 16 bases left in between. CDR3 loop: CSAGLGGRTFF. CDR3 nucleotide sequence: TGCAGTGCTGGCCTGGGGGGTAGGACTTTCTTT.

The J gene is TRBJ2-3, the V gene TRBV11-2; 9 bases agree with TRBD2. This CDR3 contains 17 residues. V shed 2 bases and J 4 bases; nucleotides not matched to a gene: 10. Germline-derived CDR1 and CDR2 are SGHAT and FQNNGV. CDR3 DNA sequence: TGTGCCAGCAGCTTAAGGGCCAGCGGACTAGCGTCAGATACGCAGTATTTT. It specifies CASSLRASGLASDTQYF. The whole variable domain, remainder taken from reference TRBV11-2 and TRBJ2-3, is EAGVAQSPRYKIIEKRQSVAFWCNPISGHATLYWYQQILGQGPKLLIQFQNNGVVDDSQLPKDRFSAERLKGVDSTLKIQPAKLEDSAVYLCASSLRASGLASDTQYFGPGTRLTVL.

This clone has a single count. The V gene is TRBV5-1, the J gene TRBJ2-3; 11 nucleotides agree with TRBD2. Losses at the gene ends were 0 bases for V and 4 bases for J; bases not matched to a gene: 10. The CDR3 is 18 amino acids. Germline lookup yields CDR1 SGHRS and CDR2 YFSETQ. For the CDR3, the DNA is TGCGCCAGCAGCTTGGGTTTGCTAGCGGGGGGTGTGGCAGATACGCAGTATTTT. Protein sequence: CASSLGLLAGGVADTQYF.

The chain links TRBV11-2 to TRBJ1-2, with TRBD1 matching over 8 bases. This CDR3 region has 18 residues. CDR1 is SGHAT, CDR2 FQNNGV, per germline. Losses at the gene ends were 4 bases for V and 2 bases for J; bases not matched to a gene: 15. In DNA form, the CDR3 reads TGTGCCAGCAGCTCTATTCGGGGACAGGCCCGAACCAACTATGGCTACACCTTC. Amino acids: CASSSIRGQARTNYGYTF.